The source of this T cell receptor (beta chain) is a study of metastatic and nonmetastatic thyroid tumors. Study details: Malignant and benign thyroid patients had repertoires compared in peripheral blood and tumor or nodule tissue.

As originally analysed: A distant-metastasis classifier for papillary thyroid cancer was built using CDR3 differences across clinicopathological groups. TCRdb reanalyzed the PCR reads via MiXCR. These V and J calls derive from TCRdb rather than the authors' analysis. The data contain 30,000 or so clones, about 31% of them singletons. Findings and limits, study-wide: Across blood and tumor, TCR beta diversity in malignant thyroid tumors was reportedly significantly higher than in benign nodules.

This CDR3 contains 12 residues. Germline-derived CDR1 and CDR2 are LNHDA and SQIVND (reference sequence). This clone was observed at least ten times. The antigen remains unidentified. Just one base apart from a much larger clone, this may be a read error. No treatment of any kind had been given to any patient before thyroid surgery. Specimen: blood. This chain links TRBV19 with TRBJ1-2; tentative D call: TRBD1 (6 bases). This receptor was identified in a female donor with papillary thyroid cancer or a benign thyroid nodule (not recorded which). Some clones in this sample may be carry-over from other donors' samples. The CDR3 sequence: CASRGQNYGYIF. CDR3 sequence (DNA): TGTGCCAGCAGAGGACAGAACTATGGCTACATCTTC.